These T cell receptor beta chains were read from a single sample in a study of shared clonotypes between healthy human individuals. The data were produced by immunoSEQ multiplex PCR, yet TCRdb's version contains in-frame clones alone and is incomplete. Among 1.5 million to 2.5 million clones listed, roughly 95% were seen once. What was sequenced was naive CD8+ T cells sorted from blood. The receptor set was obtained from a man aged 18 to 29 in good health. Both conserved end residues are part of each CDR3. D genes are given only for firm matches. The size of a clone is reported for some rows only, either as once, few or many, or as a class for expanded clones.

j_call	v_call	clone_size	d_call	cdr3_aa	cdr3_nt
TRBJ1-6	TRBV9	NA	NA	CASSVGGSPLHF	TGTGCCAGCAGCGTAGGGGGCTCACCCCTCCACTTT
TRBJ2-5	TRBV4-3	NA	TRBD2	CASSQVAGEYRETQYF	TGCGCCAGCAGCCAAGTAGCGGGAGAGTACCGAGAGACCCAGTACTTC
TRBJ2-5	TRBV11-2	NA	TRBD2	CASSFWEKRDYQETQYF	TGTGCCAGCAGCTTCTGGGAAAAGCGGGACTACCAAGAGACCCAGTACTTC
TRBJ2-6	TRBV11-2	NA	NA	CASSSFAGAGANVLTF	TGTGCCAGCAGCTCGTTTGCAGGGGCTGGGGCCAACGTCCTGACTTTC
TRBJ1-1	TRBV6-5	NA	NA	CASSYSQGGTEAFF	TGTGCCAGCAGTTACTCGCAAGGGGGCACTGAAGCTTTCTTT
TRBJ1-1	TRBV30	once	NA	CAWSEVGTNTEAFF	TGTGCCTGGAGTGAAGTGGGCACCAACACTGAAGCTTTCTTT
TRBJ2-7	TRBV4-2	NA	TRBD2	CASSQEPFSGSLVHEQYF	TGTGCCAGCAGCCAAGAACCCTTTAGCGGGAGTCTTGTCCACGAGCAGTACTTC
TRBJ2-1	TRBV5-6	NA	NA	CASSLAKDEQFF	TGTGCCAGCAGCTTGGCAAAAGACGAGCAGTTCTTC
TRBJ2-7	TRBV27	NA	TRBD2	CASSLVGPSGGYEQYF	TGTGCCAGCAGTTTAGTCGGTCCTAGCGGGGGGTACGAGCAGTACTTC
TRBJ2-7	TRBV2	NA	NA	CASSETDIGPYEQYF	TGTGCCAGCAGTGAGACAGATATTGGTCCCTACGAGCAGTACTTC
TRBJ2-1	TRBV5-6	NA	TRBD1	CASSLSDRVHEQFF	TGTGCCAGCAGCTTGTCGGACAGGGTGCATGAGCAGTTCTTC
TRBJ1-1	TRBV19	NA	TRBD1	CASTLDREDTEAFF	TGTGCCAGTACCCTCGACAGGGAGGACACTGAAGCTTTCTTT
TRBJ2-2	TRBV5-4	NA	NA	CASSADPGWWENTGELFF	TGTGCCAGCAGCGCAGACCCGGGGTGGTGGGAGAACACCGGGGAGCTGTTTTTT
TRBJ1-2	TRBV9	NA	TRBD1	CASISRGPKYGYTF	TGTGCCAGCATCTCCAGGGGGCCGAAATATGGCTACACCTTC
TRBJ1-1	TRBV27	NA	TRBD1	CASEEEGALRTEAFF	TGTGCCAGCGAGGAGGAGGGGGCGCTGAGGACTGAAGCTTTCTTT
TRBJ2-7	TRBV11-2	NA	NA	CASSPPYGIEQYF	TGTGCCAGCAGCCCCCCGTATGGGATCGAGCAGTACTTC
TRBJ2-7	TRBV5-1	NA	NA	CASSLAVSYEQYF	TGCGCCAGCAGCTTGGCAGTCTCCTACGAGCAGTACTTC
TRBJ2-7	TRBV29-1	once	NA	CSVESASSYEQYF	TGCAGCGTTGAAAGTGCCAGCTCCTACGAGCAGTACTTC
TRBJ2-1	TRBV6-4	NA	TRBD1	CANRAGTGDNEQFF	TGTGCCAACAGGGCCGGGACAGGGGACAATGAGCAGTTCTTC
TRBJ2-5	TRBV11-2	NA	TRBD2	CASSLEIFRTSGPTGETQYF	TGTGCCAGCAGCTTAGAGATTTTCCGGACTAGCGGACCCACGGGAGAGACCCAGTACTTC
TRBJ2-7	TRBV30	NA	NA	CAWSIIGESYEQYF	TGTGCCTGGAGTATCATAGGGGAATCCTACGAGCAGTACTTC
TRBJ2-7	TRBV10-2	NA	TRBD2	CASSVVGRAPYEQYF	TGCGCCAGCAGTGTTGTCGGGAGGGCCCCCTACGAGCAGTACTTC
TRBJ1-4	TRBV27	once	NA	CASSLRGVTATNEKLFF	TGTGCCAGCAGTTTAAGAGGGGTGACTGCAACTAATGAAAAACTGTTTTTT
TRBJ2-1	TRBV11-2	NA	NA	CASSGGWDEQFF	TGTGCCAGCAGCGGGGGGTGGGATGAGCAGTTCTTC
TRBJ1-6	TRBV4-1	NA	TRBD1	CASSQNTGDSPLHF	TGCGCCAGCAGCCAAAACACAGGGGATTCACCCCTCCACTTT
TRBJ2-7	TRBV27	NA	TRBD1	CASSLDRDYEQYF	TGTGCCAGCAGTTTGGACAGGGATTACGAGCAGTACTTC
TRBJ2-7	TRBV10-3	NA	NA	CAISDPDSAYEQYF	TGTGCCATCAGTGACCCAGACAGTGCCTACGAGCAGTACTTC
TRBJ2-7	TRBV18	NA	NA	CASSPPTASAYEQYF	TGTGCCAGCTCACCACCGACGGCATCCGCCTACGAGCAGTACTTC
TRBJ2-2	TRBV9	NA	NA	CASSSTTGKDAGELFF	TGTGCCAGCAGCTCAACGACAGGAAAGGACGCCGGGGAGCTGTTTTTT
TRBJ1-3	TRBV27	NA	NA	CASSFDGNSGNTIYF	TGTGCCAGCAGTTTTGACGGCAACTCTGGAAACACCATATATTTT
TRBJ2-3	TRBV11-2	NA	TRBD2	CASRPGLAERDTQYF	TGTGCCAGCAGGCCTGGACTAGCCGAGAGAGATACGCAGTATTTT
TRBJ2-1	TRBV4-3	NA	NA	CASSQDAEGASYNEQFF	TGCGCCAGCAGCCAAGATGCGGAGGGGGCCTCCTACAATGAGCAGTTCTTC
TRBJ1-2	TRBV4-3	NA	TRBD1	CASSQLSDGDSTHGYTF	TGCGCCAGCAGCCAACTGAGTGATGGGGACAGTACACATGGCTACACCTTC
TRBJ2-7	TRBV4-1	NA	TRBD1	CASSQKVPGQSYEQYF	TGCGCCAGCAGCCAGAAAGTACCGGGACAGTCCTACGAGCAGTACTTC
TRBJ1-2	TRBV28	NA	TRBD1	CASSLSTGGGYGYTF	TGTGCCAGCAGTTTATCGACAGGGGGCGGCTATGGCTACACCTTC
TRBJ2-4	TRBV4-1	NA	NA	CASSLSLQGSLAKNIQYF	TGCGCCAGCAGCCTCTCCCTACAGGGTTCTCTAGCCAAAAACATTCAGTACTTC
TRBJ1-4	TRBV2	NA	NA	CASSDLFRESNEKLFF	TGTGCCAGCAGTGACCTATTCCGGGAGTCTAATGAAAAACTGTTTTTT
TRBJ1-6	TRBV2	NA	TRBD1	CASRPTGGGNSPLHF	TGTGCCAGCAGGCCGACAGGGGGTGGGAATTCACCCCTCCACTTT
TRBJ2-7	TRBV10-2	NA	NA	CASSESAGSITYEQYF	TGCGCCAGCAGTGAGTCAGCCGGGTCCATTACATACGAGCAGTACTTC
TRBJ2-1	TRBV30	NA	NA	CAWTEGNEQFF	TGTGCCTGGACGGAGGGCAATGAGCAGTTCTTC
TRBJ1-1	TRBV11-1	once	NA	CASSFSVNTEAFF	TGTGCCAGCAGCTTTTCTGTGAACACTGAAGCTTTCTTT
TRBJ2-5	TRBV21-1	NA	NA	CASSKVEVGETQYF	TGTGCCAGCAGCAAAGTAGAGGTCGGCGAGACCCAGTACTTC
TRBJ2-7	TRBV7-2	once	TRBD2	CASSLLRTSGSLAYEQYF	TGTGCCAGCAGCCTCTTGAGGACTAGCGGGAGTCTCGCCTACGAGCAGTACTTC
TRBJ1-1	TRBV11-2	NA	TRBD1	CASSSGQGTEAFF	TGTGCCAGCAGCTCAGGACAGGGCACTGAAGCTTTCTTT
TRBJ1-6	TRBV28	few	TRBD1	CASSEPVQGADSPLHF	TGTGCCAGCAGTGAACCTGTCCAGGGGGCTGATTCACCCCTCCACTTT
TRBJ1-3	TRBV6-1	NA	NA	CASSEDRTSGNTIYF	TGTGCCAGCAGTGAAGACAGGACCTCTGGAAACACCATATATTTT
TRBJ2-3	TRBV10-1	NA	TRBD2	CASSESRRERQYF	TGCGCCAGCAGTGAGAGTCGGCGGGAGAGGCAGTATTTT
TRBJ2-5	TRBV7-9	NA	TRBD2	CASSLVRGEEETQYF	TGTGCCAGCAGCTTAGTCCGGGGGGAAGAAGAGACCCAGTACTTC
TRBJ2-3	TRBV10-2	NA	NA	CASSEGGDTQYF	TGCGCCAGCAGTGAGGGGGGGGATACGCAGTATTTT
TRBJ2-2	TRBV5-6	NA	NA	CASSLENRAYTGELFF	TGTGCCAGCAGCTTGGAGAACAGGGCTTACACCGGGGAGCTGTTTTTT
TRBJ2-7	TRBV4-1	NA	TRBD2	CASSYGLAVTSYEQYF	TGCGCCAGCAGCTACGGACTAGCGGTGACTTCCTACGAGCAGTACTTC
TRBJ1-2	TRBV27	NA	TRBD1	CASSPQGARGYTF	TGTGCCAGCAGTCCACAGGGGGCGCGGGGCTACACCTTC
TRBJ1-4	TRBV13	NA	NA	CASSSGSGNEKLFF	TGTGCCAGCAGCTCAGGGTCTGGTAATGAAAAACTGTTTTTT
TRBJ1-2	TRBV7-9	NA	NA	CASSVNRPSDGFGYTF	TGTGCCAGCAGCGTTAACAGGCCCTCTGATGGGTTTGGCTACACCTTC
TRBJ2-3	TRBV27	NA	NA	CASSTRDLERDQSTDTQYF	TGTGCCAGCAGTACCCGGGACCTGGAAAGAGACCAGAGCACAGATACGCAGTATTTT
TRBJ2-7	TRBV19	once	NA	CASSISPGGGYEQYF	TGTGCCAGTAGTATCTCGCCAGGGGGAGGATACGAGCAGTACTTC
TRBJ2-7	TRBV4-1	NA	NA	CASSQVGVSYEQYF	TGCGCCAGCAGCCAAGTCGGGGTCTCCTACGAGCAGTACTTC